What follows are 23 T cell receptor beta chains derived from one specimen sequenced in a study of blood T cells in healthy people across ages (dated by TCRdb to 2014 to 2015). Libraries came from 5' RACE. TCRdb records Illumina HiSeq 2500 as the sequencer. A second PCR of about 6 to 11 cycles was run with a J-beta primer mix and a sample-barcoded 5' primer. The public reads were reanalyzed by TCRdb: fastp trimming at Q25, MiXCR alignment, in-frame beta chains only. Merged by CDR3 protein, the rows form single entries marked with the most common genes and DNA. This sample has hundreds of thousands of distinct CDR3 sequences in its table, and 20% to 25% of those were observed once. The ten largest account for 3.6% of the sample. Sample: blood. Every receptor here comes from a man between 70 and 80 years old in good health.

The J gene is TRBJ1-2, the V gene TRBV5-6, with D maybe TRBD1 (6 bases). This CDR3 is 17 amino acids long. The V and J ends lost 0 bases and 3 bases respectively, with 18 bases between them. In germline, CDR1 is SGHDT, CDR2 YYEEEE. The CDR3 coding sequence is TGTGCCAGCAGCTTGGGGTCTTCGGGGGCAGGGGACTATGGCTACACCTTC. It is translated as CASSLGSSGAGDYGYTF. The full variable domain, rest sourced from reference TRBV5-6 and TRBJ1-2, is DAGVTQSPTHLIKTRGQQVTLRCSPKSGHDTVSWYQQALGQGPQFIFQYYEEEERQRGNFPDRFSGHQFPNYSSELNVNALLLGDSALYLCASSLGSSGAGDYGYTFGSGTRLTVV.

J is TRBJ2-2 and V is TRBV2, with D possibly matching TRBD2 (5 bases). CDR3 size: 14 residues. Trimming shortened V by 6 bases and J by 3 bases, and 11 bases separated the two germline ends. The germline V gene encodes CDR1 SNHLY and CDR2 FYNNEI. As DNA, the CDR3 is TGTGCCAGCAGAACGGACGGGGACACCGGGGAGCTGTTTTTT. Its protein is CASRTDGDTGELFF.

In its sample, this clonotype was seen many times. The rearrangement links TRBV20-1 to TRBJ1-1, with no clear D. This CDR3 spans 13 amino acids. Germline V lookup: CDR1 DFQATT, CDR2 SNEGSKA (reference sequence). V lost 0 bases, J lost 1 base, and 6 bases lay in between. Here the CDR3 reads CSARDRENTEAFF. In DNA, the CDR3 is TGCAGTGCTAGAGATCGGGAGAACACTGAAGCTTTCTTT.

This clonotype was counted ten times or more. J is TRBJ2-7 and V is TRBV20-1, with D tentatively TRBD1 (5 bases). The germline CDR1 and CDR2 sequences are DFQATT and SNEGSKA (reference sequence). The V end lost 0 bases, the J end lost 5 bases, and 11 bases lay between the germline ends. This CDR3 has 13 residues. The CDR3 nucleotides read TGCAGTGCTAGAGAACAGGTGTTCGACGAGCAGTACTTC. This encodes CSAREQVFDEQYF.

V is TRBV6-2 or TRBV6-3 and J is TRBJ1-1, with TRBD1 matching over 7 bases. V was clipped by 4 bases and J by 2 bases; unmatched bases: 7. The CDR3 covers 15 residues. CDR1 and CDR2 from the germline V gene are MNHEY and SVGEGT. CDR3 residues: CASSSPGTVNTEAFF. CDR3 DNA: TGTGCCAGCAGTTCGCCTGGGACAGTTAACACTGAAGCTTTCTTT.

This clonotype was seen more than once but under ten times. CDR3: CASSQEADRAYGYTF. The CDR3 region has the DNA TGTGCCAGCAGCCAAGAGGCGGACAGAGCCTATGGCTACACCTTC. The chain has TRBV4-2 and TRBJ1-2; a weak D match, TRBD1 (6 bases). The CDR3 contains 15 residues. V was clipped by 0 bases and J by 4 bases, with 12 bases between them. From germline, CDR1 is LGHNA and CDR2 YNFKEQ.

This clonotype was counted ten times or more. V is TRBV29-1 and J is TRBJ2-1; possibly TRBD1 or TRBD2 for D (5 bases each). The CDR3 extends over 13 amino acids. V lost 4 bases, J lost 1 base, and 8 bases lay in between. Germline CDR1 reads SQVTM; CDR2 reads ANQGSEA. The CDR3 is CSVVWGSYNEQFF. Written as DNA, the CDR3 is TGCAGCGTTGTCTGGGGGTCCTACAATGAGCAGTTCTTC.

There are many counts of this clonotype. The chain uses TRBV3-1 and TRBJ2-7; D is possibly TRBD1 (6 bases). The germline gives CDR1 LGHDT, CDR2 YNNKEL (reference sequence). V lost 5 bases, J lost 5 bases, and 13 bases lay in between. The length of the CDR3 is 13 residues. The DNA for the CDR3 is TGTGCCAGCAGCTTCAATAGGGGGAACGAGCAGTACTTC. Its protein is CASSFNRGNEQYF.

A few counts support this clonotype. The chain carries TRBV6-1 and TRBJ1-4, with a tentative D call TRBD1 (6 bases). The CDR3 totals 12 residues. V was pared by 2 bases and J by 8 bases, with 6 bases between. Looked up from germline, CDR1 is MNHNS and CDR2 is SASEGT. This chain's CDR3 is CASSEQGEKLFF. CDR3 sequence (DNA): TGTGCCAGCAGTGAACAGGGGGAAAAACTGTTTTTT.

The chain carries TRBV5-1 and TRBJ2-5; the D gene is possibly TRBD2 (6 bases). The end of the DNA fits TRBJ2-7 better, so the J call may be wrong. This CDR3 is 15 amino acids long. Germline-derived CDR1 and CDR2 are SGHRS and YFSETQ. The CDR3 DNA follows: TGCGCCAGCAGATCCGACAGCGGAGGGACCTACGAGCAGTACTTC. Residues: CASRSDSGGTYEQYF.

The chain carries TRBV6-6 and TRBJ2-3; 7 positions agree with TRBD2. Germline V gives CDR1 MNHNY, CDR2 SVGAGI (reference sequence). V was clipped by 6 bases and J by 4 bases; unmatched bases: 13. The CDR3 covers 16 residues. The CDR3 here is CASSPQGTGGSDTQYF. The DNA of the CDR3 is TGTGCCAGCAGCCCCCAGGGCACGGGGGGATCAGATACGCAGTATTTT.

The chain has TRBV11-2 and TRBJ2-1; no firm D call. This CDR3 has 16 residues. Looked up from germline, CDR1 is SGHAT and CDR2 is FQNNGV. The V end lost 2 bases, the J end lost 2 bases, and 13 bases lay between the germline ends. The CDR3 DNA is TGTGCCAGCAGCTTAATCCCCTTGCGGCCCTACAATGAGCAGTTCTTC. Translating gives CASSLIPLRPYNEQFF.

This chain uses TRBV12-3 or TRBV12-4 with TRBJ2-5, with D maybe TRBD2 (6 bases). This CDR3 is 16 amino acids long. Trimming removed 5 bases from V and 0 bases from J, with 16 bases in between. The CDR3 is CASSPSARTNQETQYF. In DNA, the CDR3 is TGTGCCAGCAGTCCGAGTGCGCGGACTAACCAAGAGACCCAGTACTTC.

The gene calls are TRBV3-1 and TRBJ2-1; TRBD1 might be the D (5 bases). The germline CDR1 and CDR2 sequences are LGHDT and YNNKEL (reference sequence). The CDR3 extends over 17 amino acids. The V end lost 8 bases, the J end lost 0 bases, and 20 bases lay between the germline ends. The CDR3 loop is CASEVHDRRSSYNEQFF. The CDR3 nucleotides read TGTGCCAGCGAAGTCCACGACAGACGGAGCTCCTACAATGAGCAGTTCTTC.

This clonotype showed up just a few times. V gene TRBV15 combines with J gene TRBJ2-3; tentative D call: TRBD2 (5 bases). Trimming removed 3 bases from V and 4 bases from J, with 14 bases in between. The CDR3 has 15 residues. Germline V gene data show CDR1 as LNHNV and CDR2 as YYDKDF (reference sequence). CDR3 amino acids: CATSREATNPDTQYF. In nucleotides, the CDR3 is TGTGCCACCAGCAGGGAAGCGACTAACCCAGATACGCAGTATTTT.

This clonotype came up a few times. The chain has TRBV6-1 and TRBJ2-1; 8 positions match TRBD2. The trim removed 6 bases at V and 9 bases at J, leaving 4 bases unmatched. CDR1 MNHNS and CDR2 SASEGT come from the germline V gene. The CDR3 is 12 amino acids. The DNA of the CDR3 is TGTGCCAGCAGGGGACTAGTTCCTGAGCAGTTCTTC. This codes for CASRGLVPEQFF.

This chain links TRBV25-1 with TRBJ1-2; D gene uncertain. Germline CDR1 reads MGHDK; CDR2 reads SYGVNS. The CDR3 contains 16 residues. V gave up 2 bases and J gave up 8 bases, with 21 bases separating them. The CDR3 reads CASSEGGRVSRYGYTF. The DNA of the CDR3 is TGTGCCAGCAGTGAAGGCGGGCGGGTCAGTCGTTACGGCTACACCTTC.

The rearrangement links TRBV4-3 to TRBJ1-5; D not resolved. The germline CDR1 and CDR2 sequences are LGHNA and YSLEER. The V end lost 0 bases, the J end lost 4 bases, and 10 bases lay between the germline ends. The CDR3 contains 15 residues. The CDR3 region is CASSQDPSLNQPQHF. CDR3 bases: TGCGCCAGCAGCCAAGACCCAAGTCTGAATCAGCCCCAGCATTTT.

CDR3 coding DNA: TGTGCCAGCAGTTACGGTACAAGTAACTATGGCTACACCTTC. This encodes CASSYGTSNYGYTF. The V call is TRBV6-5, the J call TRBJ1-2; D not certain. The germline CDR1 and CDR2 sequences are MNHEY and SVGAGI. The CDR3 has 14 residues. The V end lost 2 bases, the J end lost 1 base, and 8 bases lay between the germline ends.

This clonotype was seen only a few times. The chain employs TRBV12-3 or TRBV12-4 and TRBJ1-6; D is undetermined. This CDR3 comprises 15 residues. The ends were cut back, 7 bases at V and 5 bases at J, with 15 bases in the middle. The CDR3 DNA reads TGTGCCAGCACTCGGGATGTTGTAAATAATTCACCCCTCCACTTT. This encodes CASTRDVVNNSPLHF.

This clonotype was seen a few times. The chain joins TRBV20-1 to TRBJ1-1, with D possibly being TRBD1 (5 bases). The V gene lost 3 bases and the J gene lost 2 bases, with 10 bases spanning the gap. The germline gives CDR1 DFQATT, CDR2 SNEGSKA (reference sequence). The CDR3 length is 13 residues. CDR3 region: CSARDNLNTEAFF. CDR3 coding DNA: TGCAGTGCTAGGGACAATTTAAACACTGAAGCTTTCTTT.

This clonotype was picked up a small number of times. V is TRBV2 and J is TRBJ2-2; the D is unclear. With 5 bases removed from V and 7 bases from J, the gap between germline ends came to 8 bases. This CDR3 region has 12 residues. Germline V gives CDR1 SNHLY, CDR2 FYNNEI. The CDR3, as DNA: TGTGCCAGCAGTCAGCAACGCGGGGAGCTGTTTTTT. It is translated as CASSQQRGELFF. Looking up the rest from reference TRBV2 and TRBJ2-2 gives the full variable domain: EPEVTQTPSHQVTQMGQEVILRCVPISNHLYFYWYRQILGQKVEFLVSFYNNEISEKSEIFDDQFSVERPDGSNFTLKIRSTKLEDSAMYFCASSQQRGELFFGEGSRLTVL.

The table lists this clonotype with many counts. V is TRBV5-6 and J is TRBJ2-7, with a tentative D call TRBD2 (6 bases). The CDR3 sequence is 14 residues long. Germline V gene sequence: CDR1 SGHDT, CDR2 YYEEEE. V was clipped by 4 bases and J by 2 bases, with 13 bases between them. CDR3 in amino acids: CASSRGRGTYEQYF. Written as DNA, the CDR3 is TGTGCCAGCAGCCGAGGACGGGGGACCTACGAGCAGTACTTC.